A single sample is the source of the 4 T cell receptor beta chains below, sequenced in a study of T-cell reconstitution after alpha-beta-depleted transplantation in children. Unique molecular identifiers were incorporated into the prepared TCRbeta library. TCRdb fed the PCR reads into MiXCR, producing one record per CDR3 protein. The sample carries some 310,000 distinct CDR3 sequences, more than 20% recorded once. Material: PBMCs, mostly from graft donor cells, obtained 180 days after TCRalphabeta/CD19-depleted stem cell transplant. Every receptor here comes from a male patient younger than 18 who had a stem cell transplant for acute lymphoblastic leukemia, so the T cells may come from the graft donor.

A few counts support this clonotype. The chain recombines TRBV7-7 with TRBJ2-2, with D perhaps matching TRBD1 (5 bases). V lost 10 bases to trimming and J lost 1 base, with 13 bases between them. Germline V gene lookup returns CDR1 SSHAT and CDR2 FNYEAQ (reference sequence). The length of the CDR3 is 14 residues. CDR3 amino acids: CATKDTLNTGELFF. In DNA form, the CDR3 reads TGTGCCACCAAGGACACTTTGAACACCGGGGAGCTGTTTTTT.

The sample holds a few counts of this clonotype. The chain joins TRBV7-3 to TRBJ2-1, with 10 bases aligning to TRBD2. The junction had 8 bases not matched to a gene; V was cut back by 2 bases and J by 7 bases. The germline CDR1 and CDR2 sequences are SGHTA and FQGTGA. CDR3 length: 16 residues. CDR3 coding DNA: TGTGCCAGCAGCTTAGTACTAGCGGGAATACGGAATGAGCAGTTCTTC. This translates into CASSLVLAGIRNEQFF.

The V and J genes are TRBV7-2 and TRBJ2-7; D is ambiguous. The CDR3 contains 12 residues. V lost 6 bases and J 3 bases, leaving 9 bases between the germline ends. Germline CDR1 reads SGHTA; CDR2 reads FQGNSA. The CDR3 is CASSSSFYEQYF. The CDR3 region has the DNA TGTGCCAGCAGTTCGTCGTTCTACGAGCAGTACTTC.

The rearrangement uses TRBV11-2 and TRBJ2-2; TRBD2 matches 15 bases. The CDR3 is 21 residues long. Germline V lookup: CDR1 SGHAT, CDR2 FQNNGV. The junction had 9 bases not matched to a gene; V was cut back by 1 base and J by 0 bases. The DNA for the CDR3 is TGTGCCAGCAGCTTAGGTGGTTGGGGACTAGCGGGAGGACCGAACACCGGGGAGCTGTTTTTT. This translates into CASSLGGWGLAGGPNTGELFF.